This TCR beta chain emerged from a study of blood T cell repertoires in COVID-19. Whole-study context: Sample material is recorded as cDNA or gDNA derived from T cells, B-cell-depleted T cells, or PBMCs.

Assay: immunoSEQ multiplex PCR; the TCRdb copy retains only in-frame clones and omits some. The sample holds roughly 330,000 clones, 70% to 90% seen once. Per germline, CDR1 MGHRA and CDR2 YSYEKL. V lost 5 bases and J lost 7, with 18 bases in between. The CDR3 runs to 15 residues. Recruitment covered 20 to 25 US areas and drew participants whose ages spanned about 18 to 90 years. Categorization into cohorts depended on clinical history that participants reported. What the recovered Cohort 3 donors had was two negative PCRs, clearance, or symptom resolution. The clonotype originates from a woman aged 30 to 39 who had recovered from COVID-19. The sequenced material came from PBMCs or T cells enriched from blood (not recorded which). V gene TRBV4-1 combines with J gene TRBJ1-3, with D tentatively TRBD1 (6 bases). The CDR3 spells CASSAPDRNFNTIYF. CDR3 sequence (DNA): TGCGCCAGCAGCGCTCCCGACAGGAACTTCAACACCATATATTTT.